The clone carrying this TCR beta chain was seen more than once but under ten times. What it binds is unknown. The source of the sample is a study of vaccination and CD4 T cells after COVID-19. About the research overall: The stimulating agents, overlapping spike peptides, came from SARS-CoV-2, HCoV-NL63, HCoV-OC43 and HCoV-229E.

An Oncomine TCR Beta short-read assay was used to sequence the DNA from cultured CD4+ T cells. TCRdb used MiXCR to reprocess the PCR reads, holding one entry per CDR3 protein. The sample contains 20,000 to 25,000 distinct CDR3 sequences, 30% to 45% of which appear only once. General observations from the study: Spike mono-reactivity was the property of 304 of 307 vaccine-specific clones in convalescent patients.

CDR3 length: 14 residues. The V gene's germline CDR1 is SNHLY and CDR2 FYNNEI. With 8 bases removed from V and 4 bases from J, the gap between germline ends came to 17 bases. Documented treatment: roughly 10-day PBMC culture with coronavirus spike peptide pools or control peptides (ViraFEST assay). Positive PCR tests dated from March to December 2020, predating US Alpha, Beta and Delta variants. It was with around 9.6 IU/ml IL-2 and roughly 9.5 ug/ml peptide pools that two million PBMCs per well were cultured. This specimen consisted of CD4+ T cells from blood, cultured in vitro, obtained before SARS-CoV-2 vaccination. The sequence derives from a human donor who had recovered from COVID-19. The V call is TRBV2, the J call TRBJ1-2; weak D call: TRBD1 (5 bases). The CDR3 nucleotides read TGTGCCAGCTGGACCCCCCGGGGGGTCTATGGCTACACCTTC. Translated, it gives CASWTPRGVYGYTF.